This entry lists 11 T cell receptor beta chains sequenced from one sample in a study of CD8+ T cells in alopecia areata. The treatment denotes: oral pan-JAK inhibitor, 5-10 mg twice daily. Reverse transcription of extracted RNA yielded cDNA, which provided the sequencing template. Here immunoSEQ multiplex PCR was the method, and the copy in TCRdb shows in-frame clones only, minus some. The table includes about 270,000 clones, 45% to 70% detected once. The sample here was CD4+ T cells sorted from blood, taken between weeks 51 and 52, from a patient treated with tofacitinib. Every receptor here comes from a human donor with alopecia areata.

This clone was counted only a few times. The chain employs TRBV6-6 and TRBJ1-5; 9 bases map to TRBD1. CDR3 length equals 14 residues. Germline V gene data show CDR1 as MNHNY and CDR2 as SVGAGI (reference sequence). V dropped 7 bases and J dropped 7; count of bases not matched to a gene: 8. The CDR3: CASTGQGRKQPQHF. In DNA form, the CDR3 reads TGTGCCAGCACCGGACAGGGGAGAAAGCAGCCCCAGCATTTT.

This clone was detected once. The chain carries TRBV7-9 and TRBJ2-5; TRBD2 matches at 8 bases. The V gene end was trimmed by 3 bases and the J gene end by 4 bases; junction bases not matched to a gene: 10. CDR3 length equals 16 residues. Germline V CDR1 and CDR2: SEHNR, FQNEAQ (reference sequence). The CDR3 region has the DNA TGTGCCAGCAGCTTGGCCGTAGCAAGCGGGGGAGAGACCCAGTACTTC. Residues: CASSLAVASGGETQYF.

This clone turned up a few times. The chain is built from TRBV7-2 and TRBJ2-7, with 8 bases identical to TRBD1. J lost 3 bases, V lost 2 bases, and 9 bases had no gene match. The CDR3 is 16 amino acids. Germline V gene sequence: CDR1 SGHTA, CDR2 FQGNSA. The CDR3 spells CASSLIGQGAYYEQYF. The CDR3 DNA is TGTGCCAGCAGCTTAATCGGCCAGGGGGCTTACTACGAGCAGTACTTC.

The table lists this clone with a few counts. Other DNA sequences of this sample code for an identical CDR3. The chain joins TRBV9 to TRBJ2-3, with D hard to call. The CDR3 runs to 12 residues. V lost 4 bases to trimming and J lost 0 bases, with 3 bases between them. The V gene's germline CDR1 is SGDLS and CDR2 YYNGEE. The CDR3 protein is CASSLSTDTQYF. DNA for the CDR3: TGTGCCAGCAGCCTTAGCACAGATACGCAGTATTTT.

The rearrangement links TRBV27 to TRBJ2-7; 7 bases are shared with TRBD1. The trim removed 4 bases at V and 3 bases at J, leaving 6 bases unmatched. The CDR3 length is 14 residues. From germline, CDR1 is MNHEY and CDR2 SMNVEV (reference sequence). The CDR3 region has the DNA TGTGCCAGCAGTTCACCCGACAGGGTCTACGAGCAGTACTTC. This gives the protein CASSSPDRVYEQYF.

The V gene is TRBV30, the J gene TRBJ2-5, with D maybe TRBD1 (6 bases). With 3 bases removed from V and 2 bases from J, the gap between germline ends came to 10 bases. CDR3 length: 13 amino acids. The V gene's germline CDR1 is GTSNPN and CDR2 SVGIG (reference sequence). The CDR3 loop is CAWSPGDQETQYF. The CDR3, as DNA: TGTGCCTGGAGCCCAGGGGATCAAGAGACCCAGTACTTC.

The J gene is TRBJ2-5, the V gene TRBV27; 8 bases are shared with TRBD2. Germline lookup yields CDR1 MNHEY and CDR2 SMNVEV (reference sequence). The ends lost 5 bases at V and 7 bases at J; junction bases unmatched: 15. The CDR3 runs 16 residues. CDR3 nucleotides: TGTGCCAGCAGTCCCCGACTAGCGCCGCGAAAGGGGACCCAGTACTTC. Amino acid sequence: CASSPRLAPRKGTQYF.

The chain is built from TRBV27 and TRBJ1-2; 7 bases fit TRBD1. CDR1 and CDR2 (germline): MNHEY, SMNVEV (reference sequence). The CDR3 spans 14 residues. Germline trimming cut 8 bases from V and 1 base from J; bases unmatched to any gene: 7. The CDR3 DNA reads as TGTGCCAGCCGCACAGGGGTACATAACTATGGCTACACCTTC. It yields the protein CASRTGVHNYGYTF.

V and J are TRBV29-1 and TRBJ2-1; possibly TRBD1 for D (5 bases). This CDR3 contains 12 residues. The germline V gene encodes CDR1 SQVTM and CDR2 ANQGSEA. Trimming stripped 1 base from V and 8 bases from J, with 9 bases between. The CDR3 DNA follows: TGCAGCGTTGAAGGGCAGGGTCATGAGCAGTTCTTC. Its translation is CSVEGQGHEQFF.

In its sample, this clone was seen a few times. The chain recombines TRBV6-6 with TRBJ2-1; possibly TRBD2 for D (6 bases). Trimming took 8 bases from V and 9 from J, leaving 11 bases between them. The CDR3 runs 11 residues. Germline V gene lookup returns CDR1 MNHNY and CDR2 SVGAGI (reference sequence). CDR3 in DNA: TGTGCCAGCGGGAAGGAGGGTGAGCAGTTCTTC. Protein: CASGKEGEQFF.

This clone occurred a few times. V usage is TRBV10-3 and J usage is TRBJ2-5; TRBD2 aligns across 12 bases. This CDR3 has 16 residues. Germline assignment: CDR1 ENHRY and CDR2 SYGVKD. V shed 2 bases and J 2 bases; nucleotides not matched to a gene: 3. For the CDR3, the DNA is TGTGCCATCAGTGAGGGACTAGCGGGGAGTCAAGAGACCCAGTACTTC. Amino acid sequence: CAISEGLAGSQETQYF.